The T cell receptor beta chain described here comes from a study of T cells in Graves' hyperthyroidism and ophthalmopathy. Findings of the study overall: Blood also held most thyroid clonotypes expanded beyond 0.001. Prediction of ophthalmopathy progression came a median approximately 6.5 months pre-onset.

The source material, RNA transcripts, was used to amplify TCR beta CDR3 regions. The TCR CDR3 was amplified in a first-round RT-PCR using the HTBI primer set. TCRdb re-analysed the multiplex PCR reads in MiXCR, keeping a single row per CDR3 protein. Here the sample spans more than 500,000 distinct CDR3 sequences, around 15% being singletons. The ends lost 4 bases at V and 6 bases at J; junction bases unmatched: 5. In germline, CDR1 is GTSNPN, CDR2 SVGIG (reference sequence). This CDR3 comprises 13 residues. This clonotype appeared many times. Its specificity is unknown. A patient was excluded if there was uncontrolled infection, other autoimmune disease, pregnancy or lactation. Fresh peripheral blood, approximately 9.6 ml, yielded the PBMCs.

The genes are TRBV30 and TRBJ2-1, with 8 nucleotides matching TRBD1. The sequencing input was blood. The origin of this receptor is a woman under 40 with Graves' hyperthyroidism. This CDR3 reads CAWTGGTGNEQFF. The CDR3 coding sequence is TGTGCCTGGACAGGGGGCACGGGCAATGAGCAGTTCTTC.